This T cell receptor (beta chain) was sequenced during a study of cytomegalovirus exposure and HLA in healthy donors. Worth noting for this clone: Within the sample, other DNA sequences also encode this same CDR3.

CDR3 size: 13 residues. V was trimmed by 5 bases and J by 1 base, leaving 9 bases between them. Germline V lookup: CDR1 MNHEY, CDR2 SMNVEV (reference sequence). A multiplex PCR was run with 60 Vbeta primers and 13 Jbeta primers. Clones were sequenced by immunoSEQ multiplex PCR, and TCRdb holds only the in-frame ones, with some missing. The sample consists of approximately 160,000 clones, 70% to 80% of them appearing once. The TCR originated in a man aged 18 to 30 in good health and CMV-seropositive. Sequencing input: PBMCs. V gene TRBV27 combines with J gene TRBJ2-7, with a tentative D call TRBD1 (5 bases). The CDR3, as DNA: TGTGCCAGCAGTCTGCAGGGTTCCTACGAGCAGTACTTC. Residues: CASSLQGSYEQYF.